The present T cell receptor (beta chain) was sequenced within a study of blood T cell repertoires in COVID-19. Original processing notes: Reference gene primers were amplified, and this amplification served to estimate nucleated cell counts. Sequencing used immunoSEQ multiplex PCR; TCRdb keeps in-frame clones, though not all of them. The DNA was the basis for D and trimming; V, J and clone size are from that table. Among hundreds of thousands of clones, 90% were seen once, and the ten largest hold around 1.7%. Individuals aged roughly 18 to 95 years were recruited from some 26 US areas. Which cohort a participant joined came from the clinical history participants gave. This sequence originates from a woman between 18 and 29 years old with acute COVID-19. Sequenced sample: PBMCs or T cells enriched from blood (not recorded which).

CDR3 amino acids: CAWSVLRGSEAFF. CDR3 bases: TGTGCCTGGAGTGTACTTAGGGGATCTGAAGCTTTCTTT. This rearrangement joins TRBV30 to TRBJ1-1; D is perhaps TRBD1 (5 bases). The V gene's germline CDR1 is GTSNPN and CDR2 SVGIG (reference sequence). The CDR3 runs to 13 residues. Deletions cut 0 bases from V and 6 bases from J, with 11 bases between.